This T cell receptor beta chain was captured in a study of T cells in Graves' hyperthyroidism and ophthalmopathy (dated by TCRdb to between 2019 and 2020). Regarding the research as a whole: To identify TCR V-J signatures that set the groups apart, the researchers used a discovery cohort of 95 to 100 patients, made up of approximately 43 with Graves' ophthalmopathy and approximately 57 with stable Graves' hyperthyroidism. Prospective prediction of ophthalmopathy was tested in an independent validation cohort consisting of fewer than 20 hyperthyroidism patients and more than 15 patients who later progressed to ophthalmopathy. The 75 to 100 discovery patients were divided at random into training and test sets in a 7:3 ratio. In addition, the study compared T-cell repertoires in thyroid tissue and in blood from roughly six Graves' hyperthyroidism patients. Once sampling was done, hyperthyroidism patients were given methimazole at a starting dose of 30 mg daily, whereas ophthalmopathy patients were given high-dose intravenous methylprednisolone. TCR Vbeta CDR3 sequencing of 130 to 150 peripheral blood samples (under 45 ophthalmopathy, about 75 hyperthyroidism and some 17 progressor patients) is reported in the paper. Findings and caveats that apply to the study as a whole: Most expanded thyroid clonotypes (frequency above 0.001) were also detected in blood, suggesting blood repertoires may reflect thyroid immune responses. A model built on a 13 V-J signature distinguished ophthalmopathy from stable hyperthyroidism, reaching around 87% sensitivity and approximately 81% specificity in cross-validation and 80%/75% in testing. Sample size was not statistically predetermined, and investigators were not blinded to group allocation. In validation, the model predicted progression to ophthalmopathy with approximately 71% sensitivity and approximately 72% specificity, a median of 6.5 months before onset.

Of note for this clonotype: Its antigen remains unidentified. No quality values exist for individual bases; no much larger clone is one base distant.

Stable Graves' hyperthyroidism was defined as the absence of progression to ophthalmopathy over 18 months of follow-up. Hyperthyroidism patients were aged 18 to 65 years and newly diagnosed, with disease duration of less than 2 months. Exclusion was applied to patients with uncontrolled infections, other autoimmune diseases, pregnancy or lactation. Diagnoses were established on the basis of clinical symptoms, serum thyroxine and TRAb, thyroid ultrasound, and orbital computed tomography. Total RNA was extracted using Trizol reagent, and RNA quality was assessed on an Agilent 2100 Bioanalyzer. Amplification of TCR beta CDR3 regions was carried out from RNA transcripts. The first round of RT-PCR for the TCR CDR3 was performed with the HTBI primer set and the Qiagen OneStep RT-PCR kit. Libraries were constructed in a second round of multiplex PCR, after which size selection and purification were carried out. Sequencing of the libraries was done on an Illumina HiSeq2000 using paired-end 100 bp reads. The study's own analysis went as follows. SOAPnuke was used to process the raw data, throwing out any read that contained adapters or uncalled bases, had a mean Phred below 15, or lacked an exact constant-primer or identifier match. COPE v1.2.5 was used to merge the high-quality paired reads, and each unique nucleotide sequence was defined as a clonotype. Clonotypes were aligned to IMGT TRBV, TRBD and TRBJ reference segments using MiTCR v1.1. Analysis was restricted to V-J combinations with a frequency above 0.0001, which covered about 99% of repertoires. The TCS score was defined as the ratio of F50 (clonal expansion) to E x V (chaos), calculated using BLOSUM62-based TCRdist between CDR3 peptides within each V-J. Welch's t-statistics and random forest reduced some 510 V-J features to roughly 13, which were used in a naive Bayes classifier (R e1071). Thyroid-blood repertoire similarity was quantified with the Morisita-Horn index. TCRdb's own reprocessing of the public reads used fastp at Q25 and MiXCR and kept productive beta chains. Each record represents a unique CDR3 protein, reported with the most common genes and DNA among its rows. The V and J calls come from TCRdb's annotation, not from the publication. Across this sample there are almost 600,000 distinct CDR3 sequences, with 46% seen only once. Jointly, the top ten make up approximately 7.5% of the sample.

V loses 1 base of germline sequence and J loses 7 bases, and the interval between the two ends is 8 bases. Inclusive of the bounding cysteine and phenylalanine, the CDR3 is 13 residues long. Of all the DNA, just the CDR3 is kept, 39 bases in frame from base 1. This clonotype originated in a woman between 18 and 29 years old with Graves' hyperthyroidism. The specimen was peripheral blood or thyroid tissue (not recorded which). The chain is encoded by TRBV12-3 or TRBV12-4 joined to TRBJ1-5; the D gene is possibly TRBD1, with 5 bases matching. This receptor has the CDR3 CASSLGRAQPQHF. The nucleotides are TGTGCCAGCAGTTTAGGCAGGGCCCAGCCCCAGCATTTT.